This TCR beta chain came from a study of OX40 agonist ivuxolimab in advanced cancers. About the study: Patients undergoing dose escalation presented with hepatocellular carcinoma, melanoma, renal cell or head and neck cancer.

Produced via immunoSEQ multiplex PCR; TCRdb's table is partial and in-frame only. This sample carries fewer than 30,000 clones, 70% to 90% of them seen once, and the ten largest clones take approximately 19%. Regarding this clone: The antigen remains unidentified.

V lost 0 bases, J lost 1 base, and 9 bases lay in between. In germline, CDR1 is SGDLS, CDR2 YYNGEE. This CDR3 is built from 15 residues. Study-wide results and caveats: There were also nonresponders showing low normalized T-cell clonal expansion. Clonal expansion was seen in CD4+ and CD8+ blood T cells by week 6 at 0.1 to 3.0 mg/kg.

This TCR derives from an adult with an advanced solid tumor such as melanoma, head and neck, liver or kidney cancer. The chain has TRBV9 and TRBJ2-3; a weak D match, TRBD1 (6 bases). The sample consisted of CD4+ or CD8+ T cells sorted from blood, taken in a trial of the OX40 agonist ivuxolimab. The DNA of the CDR3 is TGTGCCAGCAGCGTAGGCAGGGGACGCACAGATACGCAGTATTTT. This sequence encodes CASSVGRGRTDTQYF.